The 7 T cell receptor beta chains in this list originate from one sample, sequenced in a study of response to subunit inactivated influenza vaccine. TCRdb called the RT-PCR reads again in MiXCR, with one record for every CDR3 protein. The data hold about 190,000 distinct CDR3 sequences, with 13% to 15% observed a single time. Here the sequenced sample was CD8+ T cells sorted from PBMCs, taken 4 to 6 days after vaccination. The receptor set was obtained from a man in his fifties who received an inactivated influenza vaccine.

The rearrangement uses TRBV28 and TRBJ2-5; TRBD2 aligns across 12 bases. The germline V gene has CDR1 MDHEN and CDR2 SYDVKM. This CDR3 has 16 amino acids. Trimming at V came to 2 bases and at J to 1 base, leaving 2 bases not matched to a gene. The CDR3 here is CASSLLGLAGQETQYF. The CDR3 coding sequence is TGTGCCAGCAGTTTACTGGGACTAGCGGGCCAAGAGACCCAGTACTTC.

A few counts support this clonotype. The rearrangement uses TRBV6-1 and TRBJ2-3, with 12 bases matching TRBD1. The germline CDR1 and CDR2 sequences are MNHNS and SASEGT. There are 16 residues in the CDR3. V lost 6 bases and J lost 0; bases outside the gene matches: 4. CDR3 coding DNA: TGTGCCAGCAGCACTGGGACAGGGGGCAGCACAGATACGCAGTATTTT. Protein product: CASSTGTGGSTDTQYF.

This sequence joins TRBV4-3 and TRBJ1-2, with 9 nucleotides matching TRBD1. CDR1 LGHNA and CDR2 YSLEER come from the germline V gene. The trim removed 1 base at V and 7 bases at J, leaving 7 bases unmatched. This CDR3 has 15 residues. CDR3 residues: CASSQAFGTGLGYTF. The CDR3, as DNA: TGCGCCAGCAGCCAAGCCTTCGGGACAGGGCTTGGCTACACCTTC.

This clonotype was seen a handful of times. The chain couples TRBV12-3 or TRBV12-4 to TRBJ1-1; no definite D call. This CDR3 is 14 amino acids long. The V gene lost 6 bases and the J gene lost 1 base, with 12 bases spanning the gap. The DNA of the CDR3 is TGTGCCAGCAGCATTTCCCTAGGGAACACTGAAGCTTTCTTT. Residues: CASSISLGNTEAFF.

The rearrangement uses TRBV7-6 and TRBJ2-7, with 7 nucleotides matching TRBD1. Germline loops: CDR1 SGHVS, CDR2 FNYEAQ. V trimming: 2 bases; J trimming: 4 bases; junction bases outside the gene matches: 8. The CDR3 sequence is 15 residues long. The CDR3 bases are TGTGCCAGCAGCTTATTGACAGGGAATTATTACGAGCAGTACTTC. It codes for CASSLLTGNYYEQYF.

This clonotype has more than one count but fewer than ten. The CDR3 region has the DNA TGTGCCAGCAGTTTTACGAACACTGAAGCTTTCTTT. Residues: CASSFTNTEAFF. The chain has TRBV12-3 or TRBV12-4 and TRBJ1-1; D uncertain. This CDR3 has 12 residues. V lost 3 bases and J lost 1, with 3 bases in between.

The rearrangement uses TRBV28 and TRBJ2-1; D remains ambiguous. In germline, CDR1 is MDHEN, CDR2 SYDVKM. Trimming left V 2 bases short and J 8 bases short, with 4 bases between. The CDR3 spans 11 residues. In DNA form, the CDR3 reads TGTGCCAGCAGTTTAGGCTATGAGCAGTTCTTC. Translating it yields CASSLGYEQFF. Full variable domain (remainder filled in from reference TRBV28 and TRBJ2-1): DVKVTQSSRYLVKRTGEKVFLECVQDMDHENMFWYRQDPGLGLRLIYFSYDVKMKEKGDIPEGYSVSREKKERFSLILESASTNQTSMYLCASSLGYEQFFGPGTRLTVL.